The 27 T cell receptor beta chains below all came from one sample that was sequenced in a study of T cells in women clearing cervical HPV infection. Assay used: immunoSEQ multiplex PCR; TCRdb lists only in-frame clones, some missing. This table lists fewer than 35,000 clones. Sequences were obtained from blood buffy coat. These TCRs come from a woman aged 18 to 75 with a cervical HPV16 infection that either progressed to CIN3+ or cleared (not recorded which).

Comment on this clone: The read stops 3 residues short of the end of the CDR3; the missing end is completed from the germline J gene. Other DNA sequences from this sample encode an identical CDR3 as well. The V and J genes are TRBV20-1 and TRBJ1-4; a possible D gene is TRBD1 (6 bases). From germline, CDR1 is DFQATT and CDR2 SNEGSKA (reference sequence). This CDR3 has 16 residues. Incomplete CDR3 DNA: TGCAGTGCGCGCGAGGGGGGGAGATCCTATAATTCACCA. It translates to CSAREGGRSYNSP. The CDR3, in full, reads CSAREGGRSYNSPLFF.

Note on this clone: The CDR3 end is not reached by the read, which stops 3 residues before it; the germline J gene fills it in. The chain carries TRBV10-3 and TRBJ1-1; unclear D gene. The CDR3 length is 15 residues. CDR1 ENHRY and CDR2 SYGVKD come from the germline V gene. V dropped 3 bases and J dropped 1 base, with 12 bases sitting between them. CDR3 residues: CAISDLGRQNTEAFF. Partial CDR3 DNA: TGTGCCATCAGTGATCTGGGCAGACAGAACACTGAA.

A remark on this clone: The read terminates 3 residues before the CDR3 end, so the remaining end is supplied by the germline J gene. The chain carries TRBV2 and TRBJ2-1; 10 bases match TRBD2. There are 16 residues in the CDR3. Per the germline V gene, CDR1 is SNHLY and CDR2 is FYNNEI. V was pared by 7 bases and J by 0 bases, with 6 bases of the junction left unmatched. The CDR3 region is CASTLLAGSSYNEQFF. Incomplete CDR3 DNA: TGTGCCAGCACCCTACTAGCGGGGAGCTCCTACAATGAG.

Turning to this clone: The read ends 3 residues early relative to the CDR3; the germline J gene fills the gap. The chain carries TRBV10-3 and TRBJ1-2; possibly TRBD1 for D (6 bases). The ends were cut back, 2 bases at V and 2 bases at J, with 12 bases in the middle. The CDR3 runs 15 residues. Germline values: CDR1 ENHRY, CDR2 SYGVKD. CDR3 DNA (partial): TGTGCCATCAGTGAGAACGGGCAGGGGAACTATGGC. This codes for CAISENGQGNYG. From start to end, the CDR3 is CAISENGQGNYGYTF.

Worth noting for this clone: The read terminates 3 residues before the CDR3 end, so the remaining end is supplied by the germline J gene. The chain recombines TRBV3-1 (or the pseudogene TRBV3-2) with TRBJ2-3; 10 nucleotides match TRBD2. Per the germline V gene, CDR1 is LGHDT and CDR2 is YNNKEL (reference sequence). The junction had 4 bases not matched to a gene; V was cut back by 8 bases and J by 2 bases. The CDR3 has 14 residues. The CDR3: CASAAGGPTDTQYF. The sequenced CDR3 bases are TGTGCCAGCGCAGCGGGGGGGCCCACAGATACG.

About this clone itself: The read ends 3 residues shy of where the CDR3 ends; the end is completed using the germline J gene. The sample contains more than one DNA sequence encoding this CDR3. The V and J genes are TRBV7-9 and TRBJ1-3; no clear D. V gave up 4 bases and J gave up 9 bases, with 10 bases separating them. The CDR3 spans 12 residues. The germline gives CDR1 SEHNR, CDR2 FQNEAQ (reference sequence). This CDR3 is CASSYTDITIYF. The covered CDR3 bases are TGTGCCAGCAGCTATACTGACATCACC. The complete variable domain, with remaining parts taken from reference TRBV7-9 and TRBJ1-3, reads DTGVSQNPRHKITKRGQNVTFRCDPISEHNRLYWYRQTLGQGPEFLTYFQNEAQLEKSRLLSDRFSAERPKGSFSTLEIQRTEQGDSAMYLCASSYTDITIYFGEGSWLTVV.

Concerning this clone: The read halts 3 residues ahead of the CDR3 end, with the missing end drawn from the germline J gene. The V and J genes are TRBV20-1 and TRBJ2-4, with D perhaps TRBD2 (6 bases). The CDR3 loop spans 17 amino acids. Germline CDR1 DFQATT, CDR2 SNEGSKA (reference sequence). V lost 3 bases and J lost 2, with 20 bases in between. The covered CDR3 bases are TGCAGTGCTAGCCCCGGGCTAGCGCGGAAAACCAAAAACATT. It specifies CSASPGLARKTKNI. The full CDR3 is CSASPGLARKTKNIQYF.

Turning to this clone: The read gets to within 3 residues of the CDR3 end, and the germline J gene fills in the rest. The rearrangement joins TRBV7-9 to TRBJ1-1; tentative D call: TRBD1 (5 bases). Trimming took off 1 base at V and 0 bases at J, with 9 bases between the two ends. This CDR3 has 15 amino acids. Germline V gene lookup returns CDR1 SEHNR and CDR2 FQNEAQ (reference sequence). The CDR3 reads CASSLDRTMNTEAFF. Incomplete CDR3 DNA: TGTGCCAGCAGCTTAGATAGGACAATGAACACTGAA.

With respect to this clone: The CDR3 is cut off 3 residues early in the read; its end comes from the germline J gene. The chain recombines TRBV19 with TRBJ1-4, with TRBD1 identical over 10 bases. V lost 6 bases to trimming and J lost 6 bases; unmatched junction nucleotides: 10. This CDR3 contains 16 residues. In germline, CDR1 is LNHDA, CDR2 SQIVND (reference sequence). CDR3 sequence reads: CASRKLTGTGDEKLFF. CDR3 bases read: TGTGCCAGTAGGAAGTTGACCGGGACAGGGGATGAAAAA.

Regarding this clone: Sequencing ends 3 residues short of the CDR3 end; the germline J gene provides the rest. V is TRBV5-6 and J is TRBJ1-1, with D possibly matching TRBD1 (6 bases). The germline gives CDR1 SGHDT, CDR2 YYEEEE. CDR3 length equals 15 residues. Trimming cost V 4 bases and J 2 bases, with 15 bases left between them. The CDR3 reads CASSQTGGINTEAFF. The covered CDR3 bases are TGTGCCAGCAGCCAGACTGGGGGCATTAACACTGAA. The complete variable domain, with remaining parts taken from reference TRBV5-6 and TRBJ1-1, reads DAGVTQSPTHLIKTRGQQVTLRCSPKSGHDTVSWYQQALGQGPQFIFQYYEEEERQRGNFPDRFSGHQFPNYSSELNVNALLLGDSALYLCASSQTGGINTEAFFGQGTRLTVV.

In the case of this clone: The read gets to within 3 residues of the CDR3 end, and the germline J gene fills in the rest. This rearrangement joins TRBV2 to TRBJ1-2; TRBD1 matches at 8 bases. Germline V lookup: CDR1 SNHLY, CDR2 FYNNEI. This CDR3 is built from 14 residues. CDR3: CASGGRTGSYDYTF. The part of the CDR3 DNA that was read is TGTGCCAGCGGTGGAAGGACAGGGTCCTACGAC.

In the case of this clone: Read coverage stops 3 residues before the CDR3 terminus; the germline J gene supplies the remainder. The chain employs TRBV14 and TRBJ1-1, with 8 positions matching TRBD1. This CDR3 is built from 13 residues. Germline CDR1 SGHDN, CDR2 FVKESK. V gave up 7 bases and J gave up 4 bases; unmatched junction bases: 5. The CDR3 DNA, read in part, is TGTGCCAGCAACAGGGGGTTGGGCACTGAA. It is translated as CASNRGLGTE. The whole CDR3 protein reads CASNRGLGTEAFF. Drawing the rest from reference TRBV14 and TRBJ1-1, the complete variable domain is EAGVTQFPSHSVIEKGQTVTLRCDPISGHDNLYWYRRVMGKEIKFLLHFVKESKQDESGMPNNRFLAERTGGTYSTLKVQPAELEDSGVYFCASNRGLGTEAFFGQGTRLTVV.

Concerning this clone itself: The CDR3 goes on 3 residues after the read ends, and that part is filled in from the germline J gene. The V and J genes are TRBV28 and TRBJ1-2, with D possibly matching TRBD1 (5 bases). V was cut by 10 bases and J by 6 bases, with 21 bases left in between. This CDR3 is built from 14 residues. Germline lookup yields CDR1 MDHEN and CDR2 SYDVKM. The CDR3 DNA, read in part, is TGTGCCACCAAAAGGGTGCCGGGGGATGATGGC. The encoded protein is CATKRVPGDDG. In full, the CDR3 reads CATKRVPGDDGYTF.

Concerning this clone itself: A junction boundary mismatches the germline segment, possibly from a read error. Coverage ceases 3 residues before the CDR3 finishes, and the germline J gene fills in the end. This chain connects TRBV7-6 to TRBJ2-5, with TRBD2 matching over 10 bases. Per the germline V gene, CDR1 is SGHVS and CDR2 is FNYEAQ. The CDR3 is 17 residues long. The CDR3 DNA, read in part, is TGTGTCAGCAGCTTAACTAGCGGGGACCGAAACCAAGAGACC. It encodes CVSSLTSGDRNQET. The CDR3 as a whole reads CVSSLTSGDRNQETQYF. The entire variable domain, with the rest obtained from reference TRBV7-6 and TRBJ2-5, is as follows: GAGVSQSPRYKVTKRGQDVALRCDPISGHVSLYWYRQALGQGPEFLTYFNYEAQQDKSGLPNDRFSAERPEGSISTLTIQRTEQRDSAMYRCVSSLTSGDRNQETQYFGPGTRLLVL.

Comment on this clone: The DNA ends 3 residues before the CDR3 does, and the rest of the CDR3 is filled in from the germline J gene. The V gene is TRBV10-3, the J gene TRBJ1-1; possible D gene TRBD1, 5 bases. Per the germline V gene, CDR1 is ENHRY and CDR2 is SYGVKD. CDR3 length equals 14 residues. Trimming took 3 bases from V and 3 from J, leaving 11 bases between them. CDR3 bases read: TGTGCCATCAGTGAAAGGGGAGAAGACACTGAA. It is translated as CAISERGEDTE. In full, the CDR3 is CAISERGEDTEAFF.

Remarks on this clone: The read gets to within 3 residues of the CDR3 end, and the germline J gene fills in the rest. The gene calls are TRBV18 and TRBJ1-1; maybe TRBD1 (5 bases). The germline CDR1 and CDR2 sequences are KGHSH and LQKENI. The CDR3 is 13 amino acids. CDR3 protein: CASSPTEQETAFF. CDR3 DNA (partial): TGTGCCAGCTCACCGACAGAACAAGAGACA.

This clone is labeled medium-sized (0.01 to 0.1%) based on frequency. The missing CDR3 end, 3 residues past where the read stops, is filled in from the germline J gene. The chain recombines TRBV18 with TRBJ2-5; 7 bases match TRBD1. Germline V gives CDR1 KGHSH, CDR2 LQKENI. The CDR3 totals 13 residues. V was pared by 5 bases and J by 2 bases, with 2 bases of the junction left unmatched. Incomplete CDR3 DNA: TGTGCCAGCTCAGTCAGGGGGCAAGAGACC. Its protein product is CASSVRGQET. The entire CDR3 reads CASSVRGQETQYF.

Concerning this clone: With the read ending 3 residues before the CDR3 end, the germline J gene is used to fill in that end. V usage is TRBV5-1 and J usage is TRBJ2-7; unclear D gene. There are 13 residues in the CDR3. Trimming removed 6 bases at V and 0 bases at J, with 10 bases between. Germline V CDR1 and CDR2: SGHRS, YFSETQ. Here the CDR3 reads CASTDTPSYEQYF. The CDR3 bases that were read are TGCGCCAGCACCGATACACCCTCCTACGAG.

A word on this clone: With the read ending 3 residues before the CDR3 end, the germline J gene is used to fill in that end. The chain links TRBV19 to TRBJ1-1; possibly TRBD1 for D (6 bases). The CDR3 has 14 amino acids. CDR1 is LNHDA and CDR2 is SQIVND in the germline V gene (reference sequence). The V end was cut by 3 bases, the J end by 7 bases, with 15 bases between. The part of the CDR3 DNA that was read is TGTGCCAGTAGTATTAGAGGGGGAGCGGTTGAA. This sequence encodes CASSIRGGAVE. Given in full, the CDR3 is CASSIRGGAVEAFF.

Worth noting for this clone: The missing CDR3 end, 3 residues past where the read stops, is filled in from the germline J gene. This chain uses TRBV7-2 with TRBJ2-4; 11 bases are a match to TRBD1. The germline V gene has CDR1 SGHTA and CDR2 FQGNSA. There are 15 residues in the CDR3. The sequenced part of the CDR3 DNA is TGTGCCAGCAGCTTAAGGGACAGGGGGTTTGGTGGT. Residues: CASSLRDRGFGG. The whole CDR3 is CASSLRDRGFGGQYF.

With regard to this clone: Read data end 3 residues before the CDR3 end; the end is taken from the germline J gene. The chain joins TRBV18 to TRBJ2-3, with 11 bases fitting TRBD2. CDR1 and CDR2 from the germline V gene are KGHSH and LQKENI. CDR3 length: 16 residues. The sequenced part of the CDR3 DNA is TGTGCCAGCTCACCACCCGGGACTAGCGGCCGGTCGACG. This translates into CASSPPGTSGRST. The full CDR3 reads CASSPPGTSGRSTQYF. The variable domain in full, completed from reference TRBV18 and TRBJ2-3, reads NAGVMQNPRHLVRRRGQEARLRCSPMKGHSHVYWYRQLPEEGLKFMVYLQKENIIDESGMPKERFSAEFPKEGPSILRIQQVVRGDSAAYFCASSPPGTSGRSTQYFGPGTRLTVL.

With regard to this clone: The observed sequence ends 3 residues before the CDR3 terminus, with the missing tail filled in from the germline J gene. The rearrangement uses TRBV29-1 and TRBJ2-3, with D perhaps matching TRBD2 (6 bases). Looked up from germline, CDR1 is SQVTM and CDR2 is ANQGSEA. This CDR3 is built from 14 residues. This CDR3 reads CSVDSYGGRETQYF. CDR3 bases read: TGCAGCGTTGATTCGTACGGGGGAAGGGAGACG.

Notes on this clone: The read ends 3 residues early relative to the CDR3; the germline J gene fills the gap. Additional DNA sequences in this sample encode the identical CDR3. The chain has TRBV7-2 and TRBJ2-3; no clear D. The CDR3 has 12 amino acids. Trimming took 4 bases from V and 2 from J, leaving 4 bases between them. Germline-derived CDR1 and CDR2 are SGHTA and FQGNSA. CDR3 region: CASSSSTDTQYF. The covered CDR3 bases are TGTGCCAGCAGCTCATCCACAGATACG.

Remarks on this clone: The CDR3 end is not reached by the read, which stops 3 residues before it; the germline J gene fills it in. The chain joins TRBV7-8 to TRBJ2-1; 7 nucleotides align to TRBD2. The junction had 7 bases not matched to a gene; V was cut back by 6 bases and J by 5 bases. Germline V gives CDR1 SGHVS, CDR2 FQNEAQ. This CDR3 comprises 14 residues. The CDR3 loop is CASRFLGGNNEQFF. The covered CDR3 bases are TGTGCCAGCAGATTTTTGGGGGGGAACAATGAG.

With regard to this clone: The CDR3 end falls 3 residues outside the read, so it is completed with the germline J gene. V usage is TRBV20-1 and J usage is TRBJ2-5; 9 nucleotides line up with TRBD1. V lost 6 bases and J lost 4; bases outside the gene matches: 9. The CDR3 has 14 residues. Per the germline V gene, CDR1 is DFQATT and CDR2 is SNEGSKA (reference sequence). CDR3 DNA (partial): TGCAGTGCCGACAGGGGGTTGACCTCAGAGACC. Its protein product is CSADRGLTSET. The full-length CDR3 reads as CSADRGLTSETQYF.

Regarding this clone: The CDR3 end lies 3 residues beyond the end of the read and is filled in from the germline J gene. The J gene is TRBJ2-7, the V gene TRBV5-1, with D unresolved. Trimming took off 4 bases at V and 0 bases at J, with 17 bases between the two ends. The CDR3 runs 16 residues. Germline V gene sequence: CDR1 SGHRS, CDR2 YFSETQ. Incomplete CDR3 DNA: TGCGCCAGCAGCCCGATCTCCGCGGCTGACTCCTACGAG. Translation gives CASSPISAADSYE. The whole CDR3 reads CASSPISAADSYEQYF.

As regards this clone: The read ends 3 residues before the CDR3 terminus; that terminus is restored from the germline J gene. The V call is TRBV29-1, the J call TRBJ1-2, with a tentative D call TRBD1 (5 bases). V gave up 3 bases and J gave up 4 bases, with 12 bases separating them. The CDR3 is 13 residues long. The V gene's germline CDR1 is SQVTM and CDR2 ANQGSEA. The CDR3 DNA, read in part, is TGCAGCGTTGATCCCGCAGGGCTCTATGGC. Protein product: CSVDPAGLYG. The entire CDR3 protein is CSVDPAGLYGYTF.